This T cell receptor (beta chain) was observed in a study of cytomegalovirus exposure and HLA in healthy donors. Study-level results: Most TCR sequences showed up rarely, but some public TCRs showed up in many donors. It was reported that the classifier diagnosed cytomegalovirus status with high specificity and sensitivity in both the original and validation cohorts. That first-cohort TCR clusters tended to co-occur in the 95 to 150 validation repertoires was found in a later analysis.

The CDR3 spans 15 residues. CDR1 is MNHNY, CDR2 SVGAGI, per germline (reference sequence). The V gene end was trimmed by 2 bases and the J gene end by 4 bases; junction bases not matched to a gene: 3. On this clone itself: Its target is unknown.

Profiling relied on immunoSEQ multiplex PCR, and the TCRdb table lists in-frame clones only, not all of them. The data contain around 300,000 clones, approximately 86% of them seen just once; the ten biggest clones take up roughly 0.96%. This receptor was identified in a man aged 25 to 40 in good health and CMV-seronegative. The chain recombines TRBV6-6 with TRBJ1-4, with 8 positions matching TRBD1. The sequenced sample was PBMCs. The CDR3 bases are TGTGCCAGCAGTTACCTCGGACAGGGTAATGAAAAACTGTTTTTT. Protein product: CASSYLGQGNEKLFF.